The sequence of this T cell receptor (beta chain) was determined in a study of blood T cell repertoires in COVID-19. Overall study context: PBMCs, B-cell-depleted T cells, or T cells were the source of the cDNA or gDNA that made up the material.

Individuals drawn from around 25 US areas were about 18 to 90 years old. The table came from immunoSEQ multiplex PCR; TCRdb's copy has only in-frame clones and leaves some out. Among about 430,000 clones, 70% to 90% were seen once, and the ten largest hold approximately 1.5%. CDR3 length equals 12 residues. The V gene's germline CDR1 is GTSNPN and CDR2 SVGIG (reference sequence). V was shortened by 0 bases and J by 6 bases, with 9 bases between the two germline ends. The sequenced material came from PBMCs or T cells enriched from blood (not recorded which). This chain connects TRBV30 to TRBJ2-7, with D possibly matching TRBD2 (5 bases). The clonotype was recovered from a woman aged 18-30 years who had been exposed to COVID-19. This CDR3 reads CAWSVVEGEQYF. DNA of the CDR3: TGTGCCTGGAGTGTAGTTGAGGGCGAGCAGTACTTC.